The 27 T cell receptor beta chains below all came from one sample that was sequenced in a study of blood T cell repertoires in COVID-19. Data came from immunoSEQ multiplex PCR; TCRdb stores just in-frame clones and leaves some out. The sample consists of around 380,000 clones, about 90% of them appearing once. The specimen sequenced was PBMCs or T cells enriched from blood (not recorded which). The receptor set was obtained from a man aged 25 to 45 who had recovered from COVID-19.

The V call is TRBV5-1, the J call TRBJ2-1; 13 bases match TRBD2. This CDR3 has 15 amino acids. J was trimmed by 4 bases and V by 8 bases; bases with no gene match: 6. Germline V gene data show CDR1 as SGHRS and CDR2 as YFSETQ. In DNA form, the CDR3 reads TGCGCCAGTAGACTAGCGGGGGGCCAATACAATGAGCAGTTCTTC. It encodes CASRLAGGQYNEQFF.

This sequence joins TRBV11-2 and TRBJ1-1, with D unresolved. V was cut by 1 base and J by 7 bases, with 10 bases left in between. CDR3 size: 13 residues. CDR1 and CDR2 from the germline V gene are SGHAT and FQNNGV. In DNA, the CDR3 is TGTGCCAGCAGCTTAGCAGGTACAGATGAAGCTTTCTTT. It is translated as CASSLAGTDEAFF.

Details on this clone: Other DNA sequences within the sample encode an identical CDR3. This rearrangement joins TRBV7-2 to TRBJ2-3; TRBD2 aligns across 8 bases. CDR3 length: 15 residues. Trimming removed 6 bases from V and 2 bases from J; junction bases left unmatched: 7. Germline CDR1 and CDR2: SGHTA and FQGNSA. CDR3 in DNA: TGTGCCAGCAGTTCCAGGACTAGCCCCACAGATACGCAGTATTTT. It yields the protein CASSSRTSPTDTQYF.

The chain combines TRBV18 with TRBJ2-1, with D possibly TRBD1 on 6 matching bases. In germline, CDR1 is KGHSH, CDR2 LQKENI. The CDR3 spans 15 residues. V lost 3 bases to trimming and J lost 2 bases, with 11 bases between them. In DNA, the CDR3 is TGTGCCAGCTCACCTAGAGGACAGACCTACAATGAGCAGTTCTTC. Translating gives CASSPRGQTYNEQFF.

V is TRBV7-9 and J is TRBJ2-5; D is perhaps TRBD1 (6 bases). The CDR3 totals 14 residues. Germline lookup yields CDR1 SEHNR and CDR2 FQNEAQ (reference sequence). V was shortened by 4 bases and J by 4 bases, with 13 bases between the two germline ends. The CDR3 DNA reads TGTGCCAGCAGCTCCTACAGGGATGGAGAGACCCAGTACTTC. Translating it yields CASSSYRDGETQYF.

The gene calls are TRBV3-1 (or the pseudogene TRBV3-2) and TRBJ1-2, with D possibly being TRBD1 (6 bases). CDR1 LGHDT and CDR2 YNNKEL come from the germline V gene (reference sequence). Trimming took off 4 bases at V and 12 bases at J, with 18 bases between the two ends. This CDR3 spans 13 amino acids. The CDR3 sequence is CASSLVKAGANTF. The CDR3 nucleotides are TGTGCCAGCAGCCTTGTAAAAGCAGGGGCAAACACCTTC.

The chain is built from TRBV4-2 and TRBJ2-1; 10 bases are a match to TRBD2. The V and J ends lost 4 bases and 4 bases, in that order; junction bases with no gene match: 4. CDR1 and CDR2 (germline): LGHNA, YNFKEQ. This CDR3 has 15 residues. CDR3 region: CASSRLAGEYNEQFF. Here the CDR3 DNA reads TGTGCCAGCAGCCGTCTAGCGGGGGAGTACAATGAGCAGTTCTTC.

V is TRBV6-5 and J is TRBJ1-2; the D gene is possibly TRBD1 (5 bases). Germline CDR1 is MNHEY and CDR2 is SVGAGI. CDR3 length: 14 residues. V was clipped by 8 bases and J by 4 bases, with 17 bases between them. Here the CDR3 reads CASAYIGGIYGYTF. As DNA, the CDR3 is TGTGCCAGCGCTTACATCGGGGGGATCTATGGCTACACCTTC.

This chain joins TRBV13 and TRBJ2-1, with 14 bases matching TRBD2. Germline V gives CDR1 PRHDT, CDR2 FYEKMQ (reference sequence). The CDR3 is made up of 16 amino acids. V lost 5 bases, J lost 4 bases, and 4 bases stayed unmatched. In nucleotides, the CDR3 is TGTGCCAGCAGCCCCGGGACTAGCGGGAGTTACAATGAGCAGTTCTTC. Protein sequence: CASSPGTSGSYNEQFF. The complete variable domain, with remaining parts taken from reference TRBV13 and TRBJ2-1, reads AAGVIQSPRHLIKEKRETATLKCYPIPRHDTVYWYQQGPGQDPQFLISFYEKMQSDKGSIPDRFSAQQFSDYHSELNMSSLELGDSALYFCASSPGTSGSYNEQFFGPGTRLTVL.

This chain joins TRBV7-6 and TRBJ2-7; the D is unclear. V was cut by 1 base and J by 3 bases, with 19 bases left in between. The germline gives CDR1 SGHVS, CDR2 FNYEAQ. CDR3 length: 17 amino acids. CDR3 DNA: TGTGCCAGCAGCTTAGGGTCATTGTCAAGCGTCGGCTACGAGCAGTACTTC. Translated, it gives CASSLGSLSSVGYEQYF.

This clone was picked up one time. This sequence joins TRBV10-1 and TRBJ2-5; 12 bases match TRBD1. The germline V gene encodes CDR1 WNHNN and CDR2 SYGVQD (reference sequence). This CDR3 comprises 15 residues. Trimming cost V 6 bases and J 5 bases; bases outside gene matches: 7. DNA for the CDR3: TGCGCCAGCAGCCGGGACAGGGGGCCCAAGGAGACCCAGTACTTC. This sequence encodes CASSRDRGPKETQYF.

The CDR3 DNA is TGTGCCAGCAGCCAAGAGACCATCAAGCGGGAAAAACTGTTTTTT. Translated, it gives CASSQETIKREKLFF. The rearrangement joins TRBV4-2 to TRBJ1-4, with D uncertain. Germline CDR1 reads LGHNA; CDR2 reads YNFKEQ. The germline V and J ends were trimmed by 0 bases and 8 bases, with 13 bases remaining between them. This CDR3 spans 15 amino acids.

The rearrangement links TRBV6-2 or TRBV6-3 to TRBJ1-5, with a tentative D call TRBD1 (6 bases). Germline CDR1 MNHEY, CDR2 SVGEGT. CDR3 size: 15 residues. Trimming took 5 bases from V and 5 from J, leaving 16 bases between them. CDR3 residues: CASSRHRDEDQPQHF. The CDR3 coding sequence is TGTGCCAGCAGTCGCCACAGGGACGAGGATCAGCCCCAGCATTTT.

CDR3 nucleotide sequence: TGTGCCAGCAGCACCCACTCCAGGAACACAGATACGCAGTATTTT. As protein: CASSTHSRNTDTQYF. The chain carries TRBV9 and TRBJ2-3; unclear D gene. Germline CDR1 reads SGDLS; CDR2 reads YYNGEE. This CDR3 is 15 amino acids long. V was clipped by 4 bases and J by 2 bases, with 14 bases between them.

The chain joins TRBV6-5 to TRBJ2-1; D might be TRBD2 (5 bases). The germline gives CDR1 MNHEY, CDR2 SVGAGI. V was shortened by 6 bases and J by 3 bases, with 12 bases between the two germline ends. The CDR3 is 14 residues long. The CDR3 protein is CASRSDFYYNEQFF. The CDR3 region has the DNA TGTGCCAGCAGGTCGGACTTTTACTACAATGAGCAGTTCTTC.

CDR3: CASSYSTGQVTDTQYF. DNA for the CDR3: TGTGCCAGCAGTTACTCGACCGGACAGGTCACAGATACGCAGTATTTT. This chain links TRBV6-5 with TRBJ2-3; 7 bases fit TRBD1. CDR3 length equals 16 residues. Germline loops: CDR1 MNHEY, CDR2 SVGAGI. V lost 0 bases, J lost 2 bases, and 5 bases stayed unmatched.

In this sample, this clone turned up once. The chain employs TRBV19 and TRBJ2-1; 9 nucleotides align to TRBD2. Germline V CDR1 and CDR2: LNHDA, SQIVND (reference sequence). Losses at the gene ends were 3 bases for V and 0 bases for J; bases not matched to a gene: 9. The CDR3 covers 18 residues. The CDR3 protein is CASSISLAGYSSYNEQFF. CDR3 bases: TGTGCCAGTAGTATCTCGCTAGCGGGGTATTCCTCCTACAATGAGCAGTTCTTC.

The chain is built from TRBV7-2 and TRBJ1-2; 7 nucleotides match TRBD1. The germline CDR1 and CDR2 sequences are SGHTA and FQGNSA. This CDR3 comprises 15 residues. Germline trimming cut 4 bases from V and 3 bases from J; bases unmatched to any gene: 8. The CDR3 is CASSSRQGNDYGYTF. The CDR3 DNA reads TGTGCCAGCAGCTCGAGACAGGGCAATGACTATGGCTACACCTTC. The variable domain in full, with the rest retrieved from reference TRBV7-2 and TRBJ1-2, is GAGVSQSPSNKVTEKGKDVELRCDPISGHTALYWYRQSLGQGLEFLIYFQGNSAPDKSGLPSDRFSAERTGGSVSTLTIQRTQQEDSAVYLCASSSRQGNDYGYTFGSGTRLTVV.

This clone was seen a single time. J is TRBJ2-2 and V is TRBV10-3; 7 bases match TRBD1. The CDR3 extends over 16 amino acids. The trim removed 6 bases at V and 4 bases at J, leaving 11 bases unmatched. Germline V CDR1 and CDR2: ENHRY, SYGVKD. CDR3 bases: TGTGCCATCAGGACGTCGACAGGGTCCGGCACCGGGGAGCTGTTTTTT. Translating it yields CAIRTSTGSGTGELFF.

The CDR3 sequence: CASSLIQPWSGELFF. The CDR3 DNA sequence: TGTGCCAGCAGCTTAATCCAGCCGTGGAGCGGGGAGCTGTTTTTT. The V and J genes are TRBV7-8 and TRBJ2-2; unclear D gene. With 2 bases removed from V and 7 bases from J, the gap between germline ends came to 14 bases. The CDR3 runs to 15 residues. The germline V gene has CDR1 SGHVS and CDR2 FQNEAQ.

As DNA, the CDR3 is TGTGCCAGCAGCTCTACAGGGGGCGAAAGAACCGGGGAGCTGTTTTTT. The encoded protein is CASSSTGGERTGELFF. This chain connects TRBV7-9 to TRBJ2-2, with 9 bases aligning to TRBD1. This CDR3 is 16 amino acids long. The V gene's germline CDR1 is SEHNR and CDR2 FQNEAQ (reference sequence). The V segment lost 4 bases and the J segment 5 bases; nucleotides outside the gene matches: 8. The variable domain in full, with the rest retrieved from reference TRBV7-9 and TRBJ2-2, is DTGVSQNPRHKITKRGQNVTFRCDPISEHNRLYWYRQTLGQGPEFLTYFQNEAQLEKSRLLSDRFSAERPKGSFSTLEIQRTEQGDSAMYLCASSSTGGERTGELFFGEGSRLTVL.

The rearrangement joins TRBV29-1 to TRBJ1-1; 7 nucleotides align to TRBD1. In germline, CDR1 is SQVTM, CDR2 ANQGSEA. The CDR3 runs 13 residues. Trimming at V came to 2 bases and at J to 1 base, leaving 1 base not matched to a gene. The CDR3 bases are TGCAGCGTTGAAAGGGACAGGAACACTGAAGCTTTCTTT. Amino acid sequence: CSVERDRNTEAFF. Variable domain in full (rest from reference TRBV29-1 and TRBJ1-1): SAVISQKPSRDICQRGTSLTIQCQVDSQVTMMFWYRQQPGQSLTLIATANQGSEATYESGFVIDKFPISRPNLTFSTLTVSNMSPEDSSIYLCSVERDRNTEAFFGQGTRLTVV.

This clone has only a few counts. At one end, the junction sequence differs from germline, possibly due to a read error. The V gene is TRBV2, the J gene TRBJ1-1; no clear D. Germline V gene data show CDR1 as SNHLY and CDR2 as FYNNEI. CDR3 length: 13 residues. The CDR3 DNA reads TGTGCCCGCAGGTCCGCGGGTAACACTGAAGCTTTCTTT. Translation: CARRSAGNTEAFF.

The sample holds many counts of this clone. The same CDR3 is also encoded by other DNA sequences in this sample. This chain links TRBV27 with TRBJ1-2, with D possibly being TRBD1 (6 bases). Between the trimmed V and J ends, which lost 0 bases and 4 bases, there was a span of 9 bases. Germline V gene sequence: CDR1 MNHEY, CDR2 SMNVEV (reference sequence). This CDR3 has 14 amino acids. The CDR3 loop is CASSLSTGTYGYTF. The CDR3, as DNA: TGTGCCAGCAGTTTATCTACAGGGACCTATGGCTACACCTTC.

CDR3 sequence (DNA): TGTGCCATCAGTGAGGGTTTCGGGACTGCTCTCACAGATACGCAGTATTTT. Its protein product is CAISEGFGTALTDTQYF. This chain links TRBV10-3 with TRBJ2-3; perhaps TRBD2 as D (6 bases). CDR1 and CDR2 from the germline V gene are ENHRY and SYGVKD. Between the trimmed V and J ends, which lost 2 bases and 2 bases, there was a span of 17 bases. The CDR3 length is 17 residues.

This chain joins TRBV20-1 and TRBJ1-2; weak D call: TRBD1 (6 bases). Deletions cut 3 bases from V and 0 bases from J, with 17 bases between. Per the germline V gene, CDR1 is DFQATT and CDR2 is SNEGSKA (reference sequence). The CDR3 runs to 16 residues. The CDR3 DNA reads as TGCAGTGCTAGTTTAGGGGCGGACAGAGCTAACTATGGCTACACCTTC. This codes for CSASLGADRANYGYTF.

This clone was seen only once. This chain uses TRBV18 with TRBJ2-1; D remains ambiguous. Germline values: CDR1 KGHSH, CDR2 LQKENI. This CDR3 is 12 amino acids long. Trimming shortened V by 3 bases and J by 7 bases, and 7 bases separated the two germline ends. CDR3 in DNA: TGTGCCAGCTCACCCCTCGGGAATGAGCAGTTCTTC. This gives the protein CASSPLGNEQFF.